This section outlines one T cell receptor beta chain sequence together with its context. Its antigen remains unknown. The data belong to a study of T cell responses to AZD1222 COVID-19 vaccine. General study results and limits: Repertoire collection took place solely once the T cell response had peaked. The study found vaccine-associated CD4 TCRs spanning spike, dominant at 160-218 and 743-854. After two AZD1222 doses, spike-specific TCR breadth and depth rose versus day 0. There were mostly white British donors and more females than males, and clonal diversity was possibly underestimated.

Produced via immunoSEQ multiplex PCR; TCRdb's table is partial and in-frame only. This sample has 150,000 to 200,000 clones, with just over 90% found just once. The trim removed 0 bases at V and 8 bases at J, leaving 7 bases unmatched. In germline, CDR1 is MDHEN, CDR2 SYDVKM. The CDR3 covers 15 residues. The V and J genes are TRBV28 and TRBJ1-5; 7 positions agree with TRBD1. The sample consisted of peripheral blood, taken 28 days after the second AZD1222 dose. The sequence derives from an adult who received the AZD1222 COVID-19 vaccine. The CDR3 spells CASSLWRGGIKPQHF. The CDR3 DNA reads TGTGCCAGCAGTTTATGGCGAGGGGGCATAAAGCCCCAGCATTTT.